The TCR beta chain under discussion was sequenced for a study of T cell repertoires in ileal Crohn's disease. Across the whole study: Postoperative therapy was given to about half: eleven to twelve thiopurines, fewer than 20 anti-TNF agents.

Germline lookup yields CDR1 SGHKS and CDR2 YYEKEE (reference sequence). The germline V and J ends were trimmed by 3 bases and 1 base, with 11 bases remaining between them. This CDR3 region has 15 residues. Whole-study findings and limits: Compared with CD4 T cells, sorted CD8 cells carried more expanded clones. Clonal expansions were more frequent in active smokers than non-smokers at surgery.

Here immunoSEQ multiplex PCR was the method, and the copy in TCRdb shows in-frame clones only, minus some. Of 30,000 to 35,000 clones listed, around 77% are singletons. Comments on this clone: Its antigen is still unknown.

Sequencing was carried out using ileal tissue. The TCR sequence derives from an adult with Crohn's disease. V and J are TRBV5-5 and TRBJ1-3; a weak D match, TRBD1 (5 bases). The CDR3 here is CASSWTGGSGNTIYF. The CDR3 DNA reads TGTGCCAGCAGCTGGACCGGGGGGTCTGGAAACACCATATATTTT.